The rows below give T cell receptor beta chains drawn from one sample of a study of blood T cell repertoires in COVID-19. The method was immunoSEQ multiplex PCR; TCRdb's version includes in-frame clones alone and lacks a portion of them. Of around 120,000 clones listed, almost 80% are singletons. The sample taken for sequencing was peripheral blood. The receptor set was obtained from a human donor in a cohort sampled during active COVID-19. Each CDR3 is given with its conserved first and last residue. The order of the fields is CDR3 protein, CDR3 DNA, V gene, clone size, J gene, D gene. A D gene is named only where the DNA matches it firmly. Clone size, where shown, is once, few, many, or a class for clones that have expanded.

CASSEALNEQYF,TGTGCCAGCAGCGAGGCCTTGAACGAGCAGTACTTC,TRBV5-6,few,TRBJ2-7,-
CASSLLQGKEQYF,TGTGCCAGCAGTCTTCTACAGGGGAAAGAGCAGTACTTC,TRBV6-2/TRBV6-3,-,TRBJ2-7,TRBD1
CASSAGKNTIYF,TGTGCCAGTAGTGCGGGAAAAAACACCATATATTTT,TRBV19,-,TRBJ1-3,-
CASSPSPDRGAYGYTF,TGTGCCAGCAGCCCGAGCCCGGACAGGGGCGCTTATGGCTACACCTTC,TRBV7-2,-,TRBJ1-2,TRBD1
CASSYPEGDYGYTF,TGTGCCAGCAGTTACCCCGAGGGGGACTATGGCTACACCTTC,TRBV6-6,-,TRBJ1-2,-
CASSFAGAHSYEQYF,TGTGCCAGCAGCTTCGCAGGGGCCCACTCCTACGAGCAGTACTTC,TRBV11-2,-,TRBJ2-7,-
CASSGGMGNSPLHF,TGTGCCAGCAGTGGAGGGATGGGCAATTCACCCCTCCACTTT,TRBV7-2,-,TRBJ1-6,-
CASRDYDYEQYF,TGTGCCAGTCGGGACTACGACTACGAGCAGTACTTC,TRBV6-5,-,TRBJ2-7,TRBD2
CASSLTASSYNSPLHF,TGTGCCAGCAGTCTGACAGCAAGCTCCTATAATTCACCCCTCCACTTT,TRBV6-6,-,TRBJ1-6,-
CAISEAATLTEQYF,TGTGCCATCAGTGAAGCGGCGACCCTGACCGAGCAGTACTTC,TRBV10-3,few,TRBJ2-7,-
CASSLERGNYQETQYF,TGTGCCAGCAGCCTCGAGCGGGGGAATTACCAAGAGACCCAGTACTTC,TRBV3-1/TRBV3-2,-,TRBJ2-5,TRBD2
CASSANIVGTVQPQHF,TGTGCCAGCAGTGCCAACATTGTGGGGACAGTACAGCCCCAGCATTTT,TRBV6-2/TRBV6-3,-,TRBJ1-5,TRBD1
CASSFLGGVRFDEQFF,TGTGCCAGCAGTTTTTTAGGAGGGGTCAGGTTCGATGAGCAGTTCTTC,TRBV28,few,TRBJ2-1,-
CAWTPRGHNRAPFF,TGTGCCTGGACCCCCAGGGGGCACAACAGGGCTCCTTTCTTT,TRBV30,-,TRBJ1-1,TRBD1